A single sample gave rise to the 26 T cell receptor beta chains below, sequenced in a study of technical replicates of blood from a few donors. Produced via immunoSEQ multiplex PCR; TCRdb's table is partial and in-frame only. Among approximately 70,000 clones listed, about 89% were seen once. The source material was PBMCs. The receptor source for this set is a human donor in good health. Some clones in this sample may be carry-over from other donors' samples.

This chain uses TRBV10-3 with TRBJ2-7; 10 bases align to TRBD1. J was trimmed by 2 bases and V by 6 bases; bases with no gene match: 7. The CDR3 loop spans 15 amino acids. Germline V lookup: CDR1 ENHRY, CDR2 SYGVKD. The CDR3 protein is CAISAGTGAPYEQYF. CDR3 coding DNA: TGTGCCATCAGCGCCGGGACAGGGGCCCCCTACGAGCAGTACTTC.

The chain links TRBV10-3 to TRBJ2-7, with 8 bases matching TRBD1. The germline gives CDR1 ENHRY, CDR2 SYGVKD. V lost 8 bases, J lost 2 bases, and 8 bases stayed unmatched. There are 14 residues in the CDR3. The CDR3 DNA is TGTGCCATCGCCAGGGGGACAGGACCCTACGAGCAGTACTTC. The encoded protein is CAIARGTGPYEQYF.

The chain joins TRBV19 to TRBJ2-1, with 7 nucleotides matching TRBD2. V was clipped by 1 base and J by 4 bases; unmatched bases: 16. The length of the CDR3 is 19 residues. Germline V gene lookup returns CDR1 LNHDA and CDR2 SQIVND (reference sequence). CDR3 amino acids: CASSIGLLKRGGPYNEQFF. In DNA form, the CDR3 reads TGTGCCAGTAGTATAGGGCTCCTTAAGCGGGGAGGGCCGTACAATGAGCAGTTCTTC.

J is TRBJ2-7 and V is TRBV2; D is perhaps TRBD1 (6 bases). The V gene's germline CDR1 is SNHLY and CDR2 FYNNEI. This CDR3 spans 14 amino acids. Trimming removed 6 bases at V and 6 bases at J, with 18 bases between. The CDR3, as DNA: TGTGCCAGCAGACGGGACACAACCCCGGGCGAGCAGTACTTC. Protein: CASRRDTTPGEQYF.

The chain carries TRBV2 and TRBJ1-5; TRBD1 might be the D (5 bases). The CDR3 sequence is 14 residues long. CDR1 and CDR2 (germline): SNHLY, FYNNEI. V was clipped by 2 bases and J by 4 bases, with 9 bases between them. This CDR3 is CASSENRSNQPQHF. CDR3 sequence (DNA): TGTGCCAGCAGTGAAAACAGGTCAAATCAGCCCCAGCATTTT. Combining the CDR3 with reference TRBV2 and TRBJ1-5 gives the whole variable domain EPEVTQTPSHQVTQMGQEVILRCVPISNHLYFYWYRQILGQKVEFLVSFYNNEISEKSEIFDDQFSVERPDGSNFTLKIRSTKLEDSAMYFCASSENRSNQPQHFGDGTRLSIL.

The rearrangement uses TRBV27 and TRBJ2-1; 10 bases align to TRBD2. The CDR3 loop spans 18 amino acids. The J segment lost 7 bases and the V segment lost 0 bases, leaving 12 bases of the junction unmatched. Germline CDR1 is MNHEY and CDR2 is SMNVEV (reference sequence). The CDR3 DNA follows: TGTGCCAGCAGTTTATCGAGGTCTGGGCTAGCGGGAGTTAATGAGCAGTTCTTC. Translated, it gives CASSLSRSGLAGVNEQFF.

This rearrangement joins TRBV5-1 to TRBJ2-1, with 8 bases that match TRBD2. This CDR3 is built from 15 residues. Germline CDR1 and CDR2: SGHRS and YFSETQ. V was pared by 1 base and J by 8 bases, with 8 bases of the junction left unmatched. CDR3: CASSLPTGGAYEQFF. In DNA form, the CDR3 reads TGCGCCAGCAGCTTGCCTACCGGGGGGGCTTATGAGCAGTTCTTC. The full variable domain, its missing parts supplied by reference TRBV5-1 and TRBJ2-1, is KAGVTQTPRYLIKTRGQQVTLSCSPISGHRSVSWYQQTPGQGLQFLFEYFSETQRNKGNFPGRFSGRQFSNSRSEMNVSTLELGDSALYLCASSLPTGGAYEQFFGPGTRLTVL.

This clone has only a few counts. This chain joins TRBV7-6 and TRBJ1-3, with a weak D call TRBD1 (6 bases). V lost 2 bases and J lost 16, with 18 bases in between. The length of the CDR3 is 13 residues. The germline V gene encodes CDR1 SGHVS and CDR2 FNYEAQ. The CDR3 sequence is CASSLKAVGTLYF. DNA of the CDR3: TGTGCCAGCAGCTTAAAGGCAGTCGGGACACTTTATTTT.

V and J are TRBV19 and TRBJ1-5; D gene uncertain. The CDR3 length is 15 residues. V lost 5 bases, J lost 0 bases, and 11 bases lay in between. Germline values: CDR1 LNHDA, CDR2 SQIVND (reference sequence). The CDR3 is CASSVTDYSNQPQHF. CDR3 DNA: TGTGCCAGTAGTGTAACGGACTATAGCAATCAGCCCCAGCATTTT.

The chain joins TRBV15 to TRBJ2-1, with D perhaps matching TRBD1 (6 bases). The germline gives CDR1 LNHNV, CDR2 YYDKDF (reference sequence). V lost 5 bases and J lost 7, with 9 bases in between. The CDR3 totals 12 residues. The CDR3 coding sequence is TGTGCCACCAGCGAACAGGGAAATGAGCAGTTCTTC. Translated: CATSEQGNEQFF.

V and J are TRBV10-1 and TRBJ2-5; the match to TRBD1 covers 8 bases. There are 15 residues in the CDR3. Germline V gene data show CDR1 as WNHNN and CDR2 as SYGVQD (reference sequence). After removal of 4 bases from V and 5 bases from J, the junction contained 9 bases not matched to a gene. CDR3 sequence: CASSGQTGDMETQYF. CDR3 bases: TGCGCCAGCAGTGGCCAGACAGGGGATATGGAGACCCAGTACTTC.

This clone was seen ten or more times. The rearrangement uses TRBV5-1 and TRBJ2-5; 15 bases line up with TRBD2. The germline V gene has CDR1 SGHRS and CDR2 YFSETQ. Unmatched junction bases numbered 2, after V lost 4 bases and J lost 4 bases. The CDR3 totals 15 residues. Here the CDR3 reads CASSEGLAGGETQYF. CDR3 in DNA: TGCGCCAGCAGCGAGGGACTAGCGGGAGGAGAGACCCAGTACTTC.

The CDR3 loop is CASRGQGVDQPQHF. The CDR3 DNA is TGTGCCAGCAGGGGACAGGGTGTCGATCAGCCCCAGCATTTT. V and J are TRBV7-2 and TRBJ1-5; TRBD1 agrees at 9 bases. CDR3 length equals 14 residues. The V gene's germline CDR1 is SGHTA and CDR2 FQGNSA. The J segment lost 5 bases and the V segment lost 6 bases, leaving 5 bases of the junction unmatched.

CDR3 nucleotide sequence: TGTGCCAGCAGCTTGCCAGGGGGCTCTGGGGCCAACGTCCTGACTTTC. Translated, it gives CASSLPGGSGANVLTF. The J gene is TRBJ2-6, the V gene TRBV5-6, with TRBD1 identical over 7 bases. Germline V gene sequence: CDR1 SGHDT, CDR2 YYEEEE. Trimming at V came to 1 base and at J to 0 bases, leaving 1 base not matched to a gene. This CDR3 is 16 amino acids long. The full variable domain, rest sourced from reference TRBV5-6 and TRBJ2-6, is DAGVTQSPTHLIKTRGQQVTLRCSPKSGHDTVSWYQQALGQGPQFIFQYYEEEERQRGNFPDRFSGHQFPNYSSELNVNALLLGDSALYLCASSLPGGSGANVLTFGAGSRLTVL.

V is TRBV7-9 and J is TRBJ1-2, with D possibly being TRBD1 (6 bases). Trimming took 5 bases from V and 2 from J, leaving 12 bases between them. The CDR3 consists of 14 residues. The germline CDR1 and CDR2 sequences are SEHNR and FQNEAQ (reference sequence). Here the CDR3 reads CASSLGTPNYGYTF. DNA of the CDR3: TGTGCCAGCAGCCTCGGGACACCGAACTATGGCTACACCTTC.

This chain links TRBV29-1 with TRBJ2-5; maybe TRBD1 (7 bases). Deletions cut 3 bases from V and 1 base from J, with 12 bases between. The CDR3 has 14 amino acids. Germline-derived CDR1 and CDR2 are SQVTM and ANQGSEA. CDR3 bases: TGCAGCGTTGAGCGGGGACAGTTCCAAGAGACCCAGTACTTC. Residues: CSVERGQFQETQYF.

This clone was detected only once. The chain uses TRBV29-1 and TRBJ2-2; 10 nucleotides agree with TRBD1. J was trimmed by 5 bases and V by 0 bases; bases with no gene match: 6. Germline values: CDR1 SQVTM, CDR2 ANQGSEA. The CDR3 consists of 16 residues. CDR3 residues: CSVEEWDRGGTGELFF. The CDR3 DNA is TGCAGCGTTGAAGAATGGGACAGGGGAGGGACCGGGGAGCTGTTTTTT.

V gene TRBV27 combines with J gene TRBJ1-5; TRBD1 aligns across 7 bases. Germline values: CDR1 MNHEY, CDR2 SMNVEV (reference sequence). The CDR3 has 14 residues. V was pared by 3 bases and J by 7 bases, with 6 bases of the junction left unmatched. The CDR3 nucleotides are TGTGCCAGCAGTTTTTCGACAGGGAAGCAGCCCCAGCATTTT. This translates into CASSFSTGKQPQHF.

DNA for the CDR3: TGTGCCAGCAGTGAAGCGTACTCTCGTGTGGAGACCCAGTACTTC. Translated, it gives CASSEAYSRVETQYF. V and J are TRBV6-1 and TRBJ2-5, with D unresolved. Germline values: CDR1 MNHNS, CDR2 SASEGT. The CDR3 spans 15 residues. V was clipped by 0 bases and J by 5 bases, with 13 bases between them.

The chain has TRBV4-1 and TRBJ2-3; 7 bases match TRBD1. The length of the CDR3 is 16 residues. From germline, CDR1 is MGHRA and CDR2 YSYEKL. Trimming removed 4 bases from V and 3 bases from J; junction bases left unmatched: 10. The CDR3 is CASSRLQGFSTDTQYF. CDR3 sequence (DNA): TGCGCCAGCAGCCGGCTACAGGGGTTTAGTACAGATACGCAGTATTTT.

The rearrangement uses TRBV5-1 and TRBJ2-3; the D gene is possibly TRBD1 (6 bases). The germline CDR1 and CDR2 sequences are SGHRS and YFSETQ. Trimming cost V 4 bases and J 0 bases, with 18 bases left between them. The CDR3 is 17 residues long. The DNA for the CDR3 is TGCGCCAGCAGCCCAACCCAACAGGGTTCTAGCACAGATACGCAGTATTTT. This sequence encodes CASSPTQQGSSTDTQYF.

J is TRBJ2-1 and V is TRBV30, with TRBD2 matching 15 bases. The CDR3 consists of 14 residues. Germline CDR1 GTSNPN, CDR2 SVGIG (reference sequence). After removal of 6 bases from V and 11 bases from J, the junction contained 8 bases not matched to a gene. The DNA for the CDR3 is TGTGCCTGTGCGCGGACTAGCGGGAGGGCCAAGCAGTTCTTC. This translates into CACARTSGRAKQFF.

The chain recombines TRBV30 with TRBJ1-5, with a weak D call TRBD1 (5 bases). CDR1 GTSNPN and CDR2 SVGIG come from the germline V gene (reference sequence). Trimming removed 5 bases at V and 7 bases at J, with 12 bases between. The length of the CDR3 is 12 residues. CDR3 coding DNA: TGTGCCTGGGAAACACGGGGGCAGCCCCAGCATTTT. This encodes CAWETRGQPQHF.

V gene TRBV15 combines with J gene TRBJ2-5, with D possibly being TRBD2 (7 bases). The CDR3 has 17 amino acids. V was pared by 0 bases and J by 4 bases, with 18 bases between. The V gene's germline CDR1 is LNHNV and CDR2 YYDKDF (reference sequence). CDR3 DNA: TGTGCCACCAGCAGAGATGGTAGTGGGGCGGGGGCAGAGACCCAGTACTTC. Amino acids: CATSRDGSGAGAETQYF.

The chain combines TRBV15 with TRBJ2-1; 10 positions agree with TRBD2. V gave up 5 bases and J gave up 5 bases; unmatched junction bases: 12. Germline V gene data show CDR1 as LNHNV and CDR2 as YYDKDF (reference sequence). The CDR3 consists of 17 residues. CDR3 DNA: TGTGCCACCAGCGCGGGACCGCCGGGACTAGCGCACAATGAGCAGTTCTTC. Its protein product is CATSAGPPGLAHNEQFF.

The genes are TRBV6-1 and TRBJ2-3; D may be TRBD2 (5 bases). The V gene's germline CDR1 is MNHNS and CDR2 SASEGT. The CDR3 consists of 15 residues. V shed 5 bases and J shed 2 bases, with 14 bases lying between them. CDR3 region: CASSLGLLDTDTQYF. CDR3 coding DNA: TGTGCCAGCAGTCTAGGACTGCTAGACACAGATACGCAGTATTTT.